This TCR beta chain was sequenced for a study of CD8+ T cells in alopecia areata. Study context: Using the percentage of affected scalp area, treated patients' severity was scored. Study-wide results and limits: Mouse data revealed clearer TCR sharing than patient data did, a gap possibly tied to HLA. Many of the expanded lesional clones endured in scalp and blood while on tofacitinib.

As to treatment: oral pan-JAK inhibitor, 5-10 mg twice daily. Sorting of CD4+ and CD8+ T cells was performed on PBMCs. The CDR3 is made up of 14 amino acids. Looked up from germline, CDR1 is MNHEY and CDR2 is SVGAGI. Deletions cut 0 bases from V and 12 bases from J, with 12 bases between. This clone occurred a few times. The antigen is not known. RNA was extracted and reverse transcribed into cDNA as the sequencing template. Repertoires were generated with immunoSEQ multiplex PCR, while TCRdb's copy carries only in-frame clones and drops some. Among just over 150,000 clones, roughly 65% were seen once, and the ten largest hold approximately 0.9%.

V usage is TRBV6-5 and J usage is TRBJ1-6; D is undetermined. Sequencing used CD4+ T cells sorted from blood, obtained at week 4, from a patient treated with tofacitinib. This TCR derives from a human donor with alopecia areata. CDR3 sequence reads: CASSYSTRSGPLHF. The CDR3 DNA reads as TGTGCCAGCAGTTACTCGACACGGTCAGGACCCCTCCACTTT.